The clone carrying this T cell receptor beta chain was seen a handful of times. Its antigen is unknown. A read error may account for a junction end that differs from germline. The sample belongs to a study of response to subunit inactivated influenza vaccine. Study observations and caveats: The authors suggested that every seasonal influenza vaccination recruits few new T cells.

This CDR3 has 12 residues. One entry per CDR3 protein results from TCRdb running MiXCR on the RT-PCR reads. The table records fewer than 400,000 distinct CDR3 sequences, around a fifth of them present only once. V gene TRBV12-3 or TRBV12-4 combines with J gene TRBJ1-6; D remains ambiguous. The sample consisted of PBMCs from blood, taken 21 months after vaccination. The sequence derives from a man between 45 and 75 years old who received an inactivated influenza vaccine. CDR3 sequence reads: CASSSQFGSWEF. The CDR3 DNA reads as TGTGCCAGCAGTTCCCAGTTCGGGTCGTGGGAGTTT.